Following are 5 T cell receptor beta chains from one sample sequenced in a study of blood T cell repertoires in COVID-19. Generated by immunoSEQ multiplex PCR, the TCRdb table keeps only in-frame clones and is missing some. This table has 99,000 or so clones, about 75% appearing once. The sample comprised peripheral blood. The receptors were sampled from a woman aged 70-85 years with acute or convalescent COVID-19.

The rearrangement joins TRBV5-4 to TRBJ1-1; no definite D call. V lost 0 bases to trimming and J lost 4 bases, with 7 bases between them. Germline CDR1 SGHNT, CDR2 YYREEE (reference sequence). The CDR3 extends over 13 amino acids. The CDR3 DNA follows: TGTGCCAGCAGCTTGGACAGTCTCACTGAAGCTTTCTTT. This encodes CASSLDSLTEAFF.

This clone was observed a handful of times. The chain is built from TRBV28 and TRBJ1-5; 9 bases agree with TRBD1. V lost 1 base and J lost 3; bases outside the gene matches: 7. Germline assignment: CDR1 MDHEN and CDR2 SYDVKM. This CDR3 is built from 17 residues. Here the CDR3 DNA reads TGTGCCAGCAGTTTATTAGGACAGGGGTTTTACAATCAGCCCCAGCATTTT. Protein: CASSLLGQGFYNQPQHF.

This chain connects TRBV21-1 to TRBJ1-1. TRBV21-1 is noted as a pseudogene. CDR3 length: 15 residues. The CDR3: CASSNSRTLNTEAFF. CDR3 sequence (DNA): TGTGCCAGCAGCAATTCCCGGACTCTGAACACTGAAGCTTTCTTT.

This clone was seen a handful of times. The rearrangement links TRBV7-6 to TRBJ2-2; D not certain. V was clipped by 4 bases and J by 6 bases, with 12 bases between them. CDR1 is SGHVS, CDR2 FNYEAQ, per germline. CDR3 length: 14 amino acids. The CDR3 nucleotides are TGTGCCAGCAGCTCCTCCTCCGTCTCCGGGGAGCTGTTTTTT. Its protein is CASSSSSVSGELFF.

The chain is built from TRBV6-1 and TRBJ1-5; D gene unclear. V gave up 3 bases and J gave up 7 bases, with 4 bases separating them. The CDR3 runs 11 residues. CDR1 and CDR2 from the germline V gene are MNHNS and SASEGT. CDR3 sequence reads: CASSEEQPQHF. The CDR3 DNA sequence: TGTGCCAGCAGTGAGGAGCAGCCCCAGCATTTT.